These 8 T cell receptor beta chains originate from one sample sequenced in a study of cytomegalovirus exposure and HLA in healthy donors. Both 60 Vbeta primers and 13 Jbeta primers went into the PCR. TCRdb keeps only in-frame clones here, not all; method: immunoSEQ multiplex PCR. The sample lists 60,000 to 75,000 clones, 65% to 75% seen once, with 11% in the top ten. Input material: PBMCs. Source of these receptors: an older woman in good health and CMV-seropositive.

This clone was seen only once. The gene calls are TRBV5-1 and TRBJ2-1; TRBD2 matches at 13 bases. The germline gives CDR1 SGHRS, CDR2 YFSETQ. The CDR3 length is 15 residues. J was trimmed by 9 bases and V by 4 bases; bases with no gene match: 7. The CDR3 sequence: CASSPGLAGAGEQFF. In DNA, the CDR3 is TGCGCCAGCAGCCCCGGACTAGCGGGGGCCGGTGAGCAGTTCTTC.

The chain couples TRBV6-1 to TRBJ1-5; no reliable D call. Deletions cut 4 bases from V and 0 bases from J, with 10 bases between. The germline gives CDR1 MNHNS, CDR2 SASEGT. The CDR3 covers 15 residues. In nucleotides, the CDR3 is TGTGCCAGCAGTGTGGAGTTCGGTAGCAATCAGCCCCAGCATTTT. It is translated as CASSVEFGSNQPQHF.

This sequence joins TRBV19 and TRBJ1-3, with a tentative D call TRBD1 (5 bases). V was shortened by 3 bases and J by 0 bases, with 9 bases between the two germline ends. This CDR3 is 15 amino acids long. Germline CDR1 is LNHDA and CDR2 is SQIVND (reference sequence). CDR3 region: CASSIRQTSGNTIYF. The CDR3 DNA is TGTGCCAGTAGTATCAGACAGACCTCTGGAAACACCATATATTTT.

The V and J genes are TRBV19 and TRBJ2-7; 9 bases fit TRBD1. V lost 3 bases and J lost 5; bases outside the gene matches: 8. The CDR3 has 15 residues. Per germline, CDR1 LNHDA and CDR2 SQIVND (reference sequence). The CDR3 region is CASSIQGTGYHEQYF. In DNA form, the CDR3 reads TGTGCCAGTAGTATTCAGGGGACAGGGTACCACGAGCAGTACTTC.

The table lists this clone with a few counts. The chain links TRBV10-2 to TRBJ2-1; the D gene is possibly TRBD1 (6 bases). V was cut by 2 bases and J by 8 bases, with 16 bases left in between. CDR3 length: 15 residues. Germline V CDR1 and CDR2: WSHSY, SAAADI. The CDR3 DNA reads TGCGCCAGCAGTGAGGTTGACTATCCAGGGGATGAGCAGTTCTTC. Protein sequence: CASSEVDYPGDEQFF.

The chain uses TRBV27 and TRBJ2-7; 10 bases are shared with TRBD2. This CDR3 region has 14 residues. CDR1 MNHEY and CDR2 SMNVEV come from the germline V gene (reference sequence). V lost 6 bases and J lost 7; bases outside the gene matches: 9. The CDR3 coding sequence is TGTGCCAGCAGGACCCTAGCGGGAGCCCTTGAGCAGTACTTC. Translated: CASRTLAGALEQYF.

The chain links TRBV27 to TRBJ1-6, with D tentatively TRBD1 (6 bases). V lost 3 bases, J lost 6 bases, and 9 bases lay in between. This CDR3 spans 14 amino acids. Germline CDR1 MNHEY, CDR2 SMNVEV (reference sequence). The CDR3 loop is CASSLEGGNSPLHF. Written as DNA, the CDR3 is TGTGCCAGCAGTTTGGAAGGGGGTAATTCACCCCTCCACTTT.

The chain couples TRBV5-1 to TRBJ2-3, with unresolved D. The CDR3 loop spans 15 amino acids. Germline CDR1 reads SGHRS; CDR2 reads YFSETQ. V was trimmed by 0 bases and J by 0 bases, leaving 8 bases between them. The CDR3 loop is CASSLVYPSTDTQYF. DNA of the CDR3: TGCGCCAGCAGCTTGGTCTACCCTAGCACAGATACGCAGTATTTT. Combining the CDR3 with reference TRBV5-1 and TRBJ2-3 gives the whole variable domain KAGVTQTPRYLIKTRGQQVTLSCSPISGHRSVSWYQQTPGQGLQFLFEYFSETQRNKGNFPGRFSGRQFSNSRSEMNVSTLELGDSALYLCASSLVYPSTDTQYFGPGTRLTVL.